This entry lists 11 T cell receptor beta chains sequenced from one sample in a study of blood T cell repertoires in COVID-19. Generated by immunoSEQ multiplex PCR, the TCRdb table keeps only in-frame clones and is missing some. The sample records roughly 130,000 clones, around four fifths being singletons. Input material: peripheral blood. The receptor source for this set is a man aged 40-49 years with active or convalescent COVID-19.

The chain uses TRBV30 and TRBJ2-2, with D tentatively TRBD1 (5 bases). Trimming took off 4 bases at V and 6 bases at J, with 15 bases between the two ends. The CDR3 has 14 amino acids. Germline V gene data show CDR1 as GTSNPN and CDR2 as SVGIG (reference sequence). This CDR3 reads CAWKQKGYAGELFF. The CDR3, as DNA: TGTGCCTGGAAGCAGAAGGGGTACGCCGGGGAGCTGTTTTTT.

The chain links TRBV18 to TRBJ1-1; D unresolved. The CDR3 runs to 15 residues. The ends were cut back, 3 bases at V and 1 base at J, with 12 bases in the middle. Per the germline V gene, CDR1 is KGHSH and CDR2 is LQKENI. DNA of the CDR3: TGTGCCAGCTCACCCTCGGATGCGGGGAACACTGAAGCTTTCTTT. Translated, it gives CASSPSDAGNTEAFF.

As DNA, the CDR3 is TGTGCCAGCAGCGCCTTCCCCTTAGAGACCCAGTACTTC. It translates to CASSAFPLETQYF. V is TRBV9 and J is TRBJ2-5; D unclear. Germline-derived CDR1 and CDR2 are SGDLS and YYNGEE. V was trimmed by 3 bases and J by 4 bases, leaving 10 bases between them. The CDR3 covers 13 residues.

DNA for the CDR3: TGTGCCAGCAGTGGAGCGGGGAGGAACACCGGGGAGCTGTTTTTT. Translation: CASSGAGRNTGELFF. J is TRBJ2-2 and V is TRBV2; TRBD2 matches 7 bases. CDR1 is SNHLY and CDR2 is FYNNEI in the germline V gene. V gave up 4 bases and J gave up 1 base; unmatched junction bases: 3. The CDR3 totals 15 residues.

This chain links TRBV4-3 with TRBJ1-1; weak D call: TRBD1 (6 bases). V gave up 1 base and J gave up 0 bases, with 12 bases separating them. Germline CDR1 and CDR2: LGHNA and YSLEER. This CDR3 is built from 16 residues. The CDR3: CASSQGRNRVNTEAFF. As DNA, the CDR3 is TGCGCCAGCAGCCAAGGGAGGAACAGGGTGAACACTGAAGCTTTCTTT.

This clone was observed a few times. The chain employs TRBV27 and TRBJ2-2; D is possibly TRBD2 (5 bases). In germline, CDR1 is MNHEY, CDR2 SMNVEV (reference sequence). The ends were cut back, 6 bases at V and 6 bases at J, with 17 bases in the middle. The CDR3 spans 15 residues. The CDR3: CASSSGMKSPGELFF. The CDR3 bases are TGTGCCAGCAGCTCCGGGATGAAAAGTCCCGGGGAGCTGTTTTTT.

This clone was seen more than once but under ten times. The V call is TRBV5-1, the J call TRBJ2-2, with 8 bases that match TRBD1. The CDR3 consists of 15 residues. Germline CDR1 reads SGHRS; CDR2 reads YFSETQ. Losses at the gene ends were 3 bases for V and 0 bases for J; bases not matched to a gene: 1. CDR3 sequence: CASSSGQANTGELFF. DNA of the CDR3: TGCGCCAGCAGCTCGGGACAGGCGAACACCGGGGAGCTGTTTTTT.

J is TRBJ1-1 and V is TRBV2, with TRBD1 as a possible D gene (6 bases). With 3 bases removed from V and 5 bases from J, the gap between germline ends came to 16 bases. From germline, CDR1 is SNHLY and CDR2 FYNNEI. The CDR3 extends over 15 amino acids. In DNA, the CDR3 is TGTGCCAGCAGTGATCCGTTGAGAGGGGGAACTGAAGCTTTCTTT. It translates to CASSDPLRGGTEAFF.

The chain carries TRBV5-1 and TRBJ2-2, with D unresolved. Germline lookup yields CDR1 SGHRS and CDR2 YFSETQ. The V end lost 2 bases, the J end lost 2 bases, and 13 bases lay between the germline ends. The CDR3 is 16 residues long. This chain's CDR3 is CASSFSQRHNTGELFF. CDR3 sequence (DNA): TGCGCCAGCAGCTTCAGCCAGAGGCATAACACCGGGGAGCTGTTTTTT.

This clone has at least ten counts. CDR3 in DNA: TGCGCCAGCAGTGAACAGGGCGCACCGGATACGCAGTATTTT. Encoded protein: CASSEQGAPDTQYF. The chain couples TRBV10-1 to TRBJ2-3; TRBD1 is a possible D gene (6 bases). CDR1 and CDR2 (germline): WNHNN, SYGVQD (reference sequence). Trimming removed 3 bases at V and 6 bases at J, with 13 bases between. This CDR3 is 14 amino acids long.

This chain joins TRBV11-2 and TRBJ2-1; tentatively, D is TRBD1 (6 bases). Per the germline V gene, CDR1 is SGHAT and CDR2 is FQNNGV. Trimming removed 5 bases from V and 5 bases from J, with 16 bases in between. CDR3 size: 15 residues. CDR3 bases: TGTGCCAGCAGCCTACAGACGACAGGAAACAATGAGCAGTTCTTC. Protein product: CASSLQTTGNNEQFF.